This T cell receptor (beta chain) emerged from a study of T cells in narcolepsy. Whole-study findings and limits: Autoreactive HCRT-specific and TRIB2-specific clonotypes were marked in same-patient CSF-versus-blood CD4+ comparisons.

Data came from immunoSEQ multiplex PCR; TCRdb stores just in-frame clones and leaves some out. The data show some 23,000 clones, with just under 85% seen just once and approximately 1.3% held by the top ten. About this clone itself: Its target is not known.

The germline gives CDR1 WNHNN, CDR2 SYGVQD (reference sequence). Trimming cost V 4 bases and J 4 bases, with 6 bases left between them. The CDR3 has 12 amino acids. This clonotype was sampled from a human donor with narcolepsy. The rearrangement joins TRBV10-1 to TRBJ2-3, with D unresolved. Input material: CD45RA- memory CD4+ T cells from PBMCs. CDR3 in DNA: TGCGCCAGCAGTGGGAGTGCAGATACGCAGTATTTT. Protein: CASSGSADTQYF.